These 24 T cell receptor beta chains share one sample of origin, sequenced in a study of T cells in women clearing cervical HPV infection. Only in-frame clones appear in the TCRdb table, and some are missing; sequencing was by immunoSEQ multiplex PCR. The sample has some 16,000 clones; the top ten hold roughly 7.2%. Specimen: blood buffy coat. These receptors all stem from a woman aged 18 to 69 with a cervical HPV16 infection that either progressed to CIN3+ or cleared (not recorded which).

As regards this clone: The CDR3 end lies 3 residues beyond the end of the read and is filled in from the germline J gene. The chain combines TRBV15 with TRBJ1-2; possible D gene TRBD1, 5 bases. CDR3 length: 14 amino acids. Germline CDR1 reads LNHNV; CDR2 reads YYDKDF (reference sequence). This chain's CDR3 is CATSRDIRAGGYTF. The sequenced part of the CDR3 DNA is TGTGCCACCAGCAGAGATATCAGGGCAGGGGGC.

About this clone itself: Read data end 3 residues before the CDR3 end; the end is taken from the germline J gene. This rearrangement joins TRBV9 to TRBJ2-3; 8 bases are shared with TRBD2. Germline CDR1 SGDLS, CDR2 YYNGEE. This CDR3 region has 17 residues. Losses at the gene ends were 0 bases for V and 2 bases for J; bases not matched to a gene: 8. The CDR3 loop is CASSVAEVAGYTDTQYF. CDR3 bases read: TGTGCCAGCAGCGTAGCTGAGGTAGCGGGATACACAGATACG.

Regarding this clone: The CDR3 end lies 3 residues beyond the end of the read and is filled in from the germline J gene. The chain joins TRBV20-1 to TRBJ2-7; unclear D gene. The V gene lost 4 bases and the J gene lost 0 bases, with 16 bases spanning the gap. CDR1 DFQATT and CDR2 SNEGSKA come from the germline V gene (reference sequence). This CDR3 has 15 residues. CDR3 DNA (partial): TGCAGTGCTACTCCGGGTGCCCTTAGCTCCTACGAG. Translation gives CSATPGALSSYE. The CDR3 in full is CSATPGALSSYEQYF.

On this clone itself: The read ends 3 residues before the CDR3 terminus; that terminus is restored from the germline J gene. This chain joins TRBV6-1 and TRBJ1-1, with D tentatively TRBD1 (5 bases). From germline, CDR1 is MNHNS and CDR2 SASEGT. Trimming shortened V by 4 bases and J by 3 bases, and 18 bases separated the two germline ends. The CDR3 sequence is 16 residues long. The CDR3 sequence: CASSAPTGGKDTEAFF. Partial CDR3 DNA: TGTGCCAGCAGTGCTCCGACGGGGGGGAAGGACACTGAA.

CDR3 DNA, as far as it was read: TGTGCCAGTAGTACCGGGACAGAAGCCTACGAG. It yields the protein CASSTGTEAYE. The CDR3, in full, reads CASSTGTEAYEQYF. The chain uses TRBV19 and TRBJ2-7; 7 bases agree with TRBD1. The read halts 3 residues ahead of the CDR3 end, with the missing end drawn from the germline J gene. This CDR3 is 14 amino acids long. CDR1 and CDR2 (germline): LNHDA, SQIVND (reference sequence). V shed 4 bases and J 2 bases; nucleotides not matched to a gene: 5.

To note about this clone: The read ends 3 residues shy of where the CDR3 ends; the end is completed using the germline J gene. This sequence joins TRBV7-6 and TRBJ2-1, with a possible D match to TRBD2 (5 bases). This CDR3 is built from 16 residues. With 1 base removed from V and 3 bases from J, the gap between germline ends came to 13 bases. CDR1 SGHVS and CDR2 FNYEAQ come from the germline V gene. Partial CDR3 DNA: TGTGCCAGCAGCTTAGTCGGGAACGGGGACTACAATGAG. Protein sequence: CASSLVGNGDYNE. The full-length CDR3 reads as CASSLVGNGDYNEQFF.

CDR3 loop: CSTTGGTYNEQFF. CDR3 DNA, as far as it was read: TGCAGCACCACGGGGGGGACCTACAATGAG. The chain uses TRBV29-1 and TRBJ2-1; 8 bases map to TRBD2. The read terminates 3 residues before the CDR3 end, so the remaining end is supplied by the germline J gene. J lost 2 bases, V lost 8 bases, and 5 bases had no gene match. Per germline, CDR1 SQVTM and CDR2 ANQGSEA. CDR3 length: 13 residues.

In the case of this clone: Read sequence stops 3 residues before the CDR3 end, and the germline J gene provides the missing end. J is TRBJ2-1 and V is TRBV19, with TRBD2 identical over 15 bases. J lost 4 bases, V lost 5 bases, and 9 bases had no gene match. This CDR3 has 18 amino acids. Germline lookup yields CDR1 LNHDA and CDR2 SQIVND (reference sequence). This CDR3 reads CASSPRTSGGAGYNEQFF. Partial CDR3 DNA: TGTGCCAGTAGTCCCCGGACTAGCGGGGGGGCCGGTTACAATGAG.

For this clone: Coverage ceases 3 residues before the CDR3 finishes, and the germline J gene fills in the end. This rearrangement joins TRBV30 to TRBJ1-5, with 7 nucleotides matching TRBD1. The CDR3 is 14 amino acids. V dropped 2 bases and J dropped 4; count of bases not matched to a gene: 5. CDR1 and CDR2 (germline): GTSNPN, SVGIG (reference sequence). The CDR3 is CAWSTGQVNQPQHF. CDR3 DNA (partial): TGTGCCTGGAGTACTGGACAGGTAAATCAGCCC.

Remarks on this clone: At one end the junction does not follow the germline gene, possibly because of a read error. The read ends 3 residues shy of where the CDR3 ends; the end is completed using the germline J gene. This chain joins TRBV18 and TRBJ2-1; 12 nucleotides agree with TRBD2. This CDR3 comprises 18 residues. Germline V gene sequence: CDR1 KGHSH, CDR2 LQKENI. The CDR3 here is CASPPPGPLAGGYNEQFF. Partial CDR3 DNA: TGTGCCAGCCCACCACCCGGCCCTCTAGCGGGGGGGTACAATGAG.

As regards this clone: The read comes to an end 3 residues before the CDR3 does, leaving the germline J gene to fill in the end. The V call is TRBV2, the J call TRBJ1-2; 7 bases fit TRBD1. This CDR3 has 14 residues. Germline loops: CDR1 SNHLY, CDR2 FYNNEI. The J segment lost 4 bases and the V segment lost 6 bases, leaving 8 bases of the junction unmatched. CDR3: CASRLIQGSYGYTF. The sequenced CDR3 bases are TGTGCCAGCAGATTAATACAGGGGAGCTATGGC.

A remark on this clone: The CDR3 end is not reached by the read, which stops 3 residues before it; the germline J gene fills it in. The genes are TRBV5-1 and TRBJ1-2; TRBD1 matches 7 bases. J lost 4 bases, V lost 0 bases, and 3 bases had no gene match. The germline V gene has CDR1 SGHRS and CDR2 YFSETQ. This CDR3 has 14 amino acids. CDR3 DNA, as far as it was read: TGCGCCAGCAGCTTGGTAGGGGGCGCCTATGGC. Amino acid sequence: CASSLVGGAYG. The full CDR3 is CASSLVGGAYGYTF.

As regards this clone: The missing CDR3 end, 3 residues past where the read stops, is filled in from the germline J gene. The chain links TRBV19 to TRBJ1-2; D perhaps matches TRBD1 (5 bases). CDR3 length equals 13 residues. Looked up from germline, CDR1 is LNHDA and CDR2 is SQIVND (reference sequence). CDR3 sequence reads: CASSMTGLEGYTF. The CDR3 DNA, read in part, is TGTGCCAGTAGTATGACGGGACTTGAGGGC.

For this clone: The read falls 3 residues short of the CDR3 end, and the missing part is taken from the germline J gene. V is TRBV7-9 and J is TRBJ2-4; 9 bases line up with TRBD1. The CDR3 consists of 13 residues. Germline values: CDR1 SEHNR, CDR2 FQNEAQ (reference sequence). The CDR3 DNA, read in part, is TGTGCCAGCAGGCGGGACAGGGAGGACGAT. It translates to CASRRDREDD. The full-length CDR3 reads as CASRRDREDDQYF.

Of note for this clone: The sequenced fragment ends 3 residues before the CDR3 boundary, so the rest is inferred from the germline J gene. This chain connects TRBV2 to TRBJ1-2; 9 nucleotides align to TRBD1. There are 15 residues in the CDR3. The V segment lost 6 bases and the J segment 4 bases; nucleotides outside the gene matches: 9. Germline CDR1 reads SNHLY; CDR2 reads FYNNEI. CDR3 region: CASSQTGGAGYGYTF. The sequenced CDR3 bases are TGTGCCAGCAGCCAAACAGGGGGCGCGGGCTATGGC.

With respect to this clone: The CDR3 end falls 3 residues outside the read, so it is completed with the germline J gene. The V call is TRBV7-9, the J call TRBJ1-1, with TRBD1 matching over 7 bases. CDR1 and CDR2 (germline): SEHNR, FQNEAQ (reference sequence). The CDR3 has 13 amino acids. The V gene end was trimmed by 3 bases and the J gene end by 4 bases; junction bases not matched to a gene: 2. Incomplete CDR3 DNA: TGTGCCAGCAGCTTCCAGGGGGGCACTGAA. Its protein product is CASSFQGGTE. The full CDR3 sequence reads CASSFQGGTEAFF.

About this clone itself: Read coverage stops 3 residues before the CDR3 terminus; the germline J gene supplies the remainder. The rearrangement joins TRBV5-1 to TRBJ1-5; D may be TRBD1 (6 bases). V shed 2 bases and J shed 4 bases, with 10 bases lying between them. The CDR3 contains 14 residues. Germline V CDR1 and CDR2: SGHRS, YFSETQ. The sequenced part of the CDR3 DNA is TGCGCCAGCAGCTTCGGGGACATTAATCAGCCC. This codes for CASSFGDINQP. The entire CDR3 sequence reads CASSFGDINQPQHF.

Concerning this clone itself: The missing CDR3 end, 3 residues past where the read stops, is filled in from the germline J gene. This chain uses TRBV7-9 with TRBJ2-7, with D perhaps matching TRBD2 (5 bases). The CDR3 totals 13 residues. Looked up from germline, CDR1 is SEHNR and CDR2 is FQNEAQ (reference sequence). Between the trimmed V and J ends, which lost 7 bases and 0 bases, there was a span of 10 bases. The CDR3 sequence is CASTLRGSYEQYF. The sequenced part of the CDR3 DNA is TGTGCCAGCACCCTTCGGGGCTCCTACGAG.

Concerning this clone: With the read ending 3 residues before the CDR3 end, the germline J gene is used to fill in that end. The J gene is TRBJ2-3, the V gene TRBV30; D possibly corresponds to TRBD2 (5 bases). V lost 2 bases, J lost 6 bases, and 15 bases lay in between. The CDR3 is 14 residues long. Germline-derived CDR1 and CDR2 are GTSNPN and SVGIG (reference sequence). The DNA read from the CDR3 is TGTGCCTGGAGTCCCAACCGGGGTCGGGATACG. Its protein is CAWSPNRGRDT. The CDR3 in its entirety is CAWSPNRGRDTQYF.

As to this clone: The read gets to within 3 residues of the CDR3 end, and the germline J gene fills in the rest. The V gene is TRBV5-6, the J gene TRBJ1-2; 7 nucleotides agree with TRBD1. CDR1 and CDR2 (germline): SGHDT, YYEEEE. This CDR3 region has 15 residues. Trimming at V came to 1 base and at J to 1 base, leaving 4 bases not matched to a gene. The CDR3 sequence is CASSLTQGGNYGYTF. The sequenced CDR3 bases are TGTGCCAGCAGCTTGACCCAGGGGGGTAACTATGGC.

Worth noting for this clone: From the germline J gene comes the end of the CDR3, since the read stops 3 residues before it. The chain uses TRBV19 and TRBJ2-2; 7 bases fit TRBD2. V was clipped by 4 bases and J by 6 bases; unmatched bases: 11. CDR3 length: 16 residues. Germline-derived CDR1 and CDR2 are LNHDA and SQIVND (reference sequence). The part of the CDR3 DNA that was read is TGTGCCAGTAGTAGACCCGGGACTAAAAACCCCGGGGAG. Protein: CASSRPGTKNPGE. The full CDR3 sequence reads CASSRPGTKNPGELFF.

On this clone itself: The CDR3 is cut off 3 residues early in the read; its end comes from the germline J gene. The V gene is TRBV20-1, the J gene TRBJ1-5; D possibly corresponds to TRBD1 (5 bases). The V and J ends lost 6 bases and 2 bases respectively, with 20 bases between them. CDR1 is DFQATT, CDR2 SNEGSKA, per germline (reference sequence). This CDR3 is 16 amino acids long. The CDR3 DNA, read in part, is TGCAGTGCCACGTCTATAGGGCAGGGTGGCAATCAGCCC. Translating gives CSATSIGQGGNQP. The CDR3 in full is CSATSIGQGGNQPQHF.

CDR3 region: CASSQGLAGSNEQFF. The part of the CDR3 DNA that was read is TGCGCCAGCAGTCAAGGGCTAGCGGGGAGCAATGAG. V and J are TRBV23-1 and TRBJ2-1, with 9 bases that match TRBD2. The read ends 3 residues shy of where the CDR3 ends; the end is completed using the germline J gene. TRBV23-1 qualifies as an ORF whose function is uncertain. The CDR3 contains 15 residues. With 2 bases clipped from V and 6 bases from J, the junction kept 5 bases outside the gene matches.

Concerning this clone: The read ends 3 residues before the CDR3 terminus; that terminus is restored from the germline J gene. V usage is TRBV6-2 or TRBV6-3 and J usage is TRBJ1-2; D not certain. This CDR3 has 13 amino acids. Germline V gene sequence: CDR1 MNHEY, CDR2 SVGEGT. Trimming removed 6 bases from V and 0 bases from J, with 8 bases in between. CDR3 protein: CASSPTTNYGYTF. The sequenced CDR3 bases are TGTGCCAGCAGCCCGACAACTAACTATGGC.